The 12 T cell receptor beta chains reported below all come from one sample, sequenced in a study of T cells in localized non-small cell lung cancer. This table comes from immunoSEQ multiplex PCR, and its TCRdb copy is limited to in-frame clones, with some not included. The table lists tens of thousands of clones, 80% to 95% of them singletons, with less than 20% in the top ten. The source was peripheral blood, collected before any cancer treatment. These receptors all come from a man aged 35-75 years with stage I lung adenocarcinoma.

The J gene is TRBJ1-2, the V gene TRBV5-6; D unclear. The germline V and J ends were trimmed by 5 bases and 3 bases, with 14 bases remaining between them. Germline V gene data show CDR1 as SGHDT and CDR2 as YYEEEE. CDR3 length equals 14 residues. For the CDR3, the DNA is TGTGCCAGCAGGGCCAGGAAAGGGCACTATGGCTACACCTTC. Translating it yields CASRARKGHYGYTF.

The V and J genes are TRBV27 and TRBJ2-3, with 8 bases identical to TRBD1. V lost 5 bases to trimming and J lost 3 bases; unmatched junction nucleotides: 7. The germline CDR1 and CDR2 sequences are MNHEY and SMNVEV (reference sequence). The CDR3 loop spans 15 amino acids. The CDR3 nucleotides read TGTGCCAGCAGTGCTGGACAGGGCGGGACAGATACGCAGTATTTT. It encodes CASSAGQGGTDTQYF.

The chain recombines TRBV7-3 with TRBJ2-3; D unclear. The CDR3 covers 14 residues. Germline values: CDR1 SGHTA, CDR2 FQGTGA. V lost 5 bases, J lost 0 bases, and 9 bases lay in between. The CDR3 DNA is TGTGCCAGCAGCCCGTACCTTAGCACAGATACGCAGTATTTT. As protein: CASSPYLSTDTQYF.

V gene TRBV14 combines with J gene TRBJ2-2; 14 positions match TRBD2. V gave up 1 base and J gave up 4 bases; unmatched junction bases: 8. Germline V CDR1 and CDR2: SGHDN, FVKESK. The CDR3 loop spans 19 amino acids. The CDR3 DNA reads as TGTGCCAGCAGCCAAGGACCTCAAGGACTAGCGGGAGGCACCGGGGAGCTGTTTTTT. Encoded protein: CASSQGPQGLAGGTGELFF.

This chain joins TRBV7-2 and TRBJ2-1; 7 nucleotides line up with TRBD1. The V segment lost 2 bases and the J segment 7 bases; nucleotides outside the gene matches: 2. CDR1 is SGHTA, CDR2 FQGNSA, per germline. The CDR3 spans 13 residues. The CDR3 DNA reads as TGTGCCAGCAGCTTATCACAGGGGAATGAGCAGTTCTTC. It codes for CASSLSQGNEQFF.

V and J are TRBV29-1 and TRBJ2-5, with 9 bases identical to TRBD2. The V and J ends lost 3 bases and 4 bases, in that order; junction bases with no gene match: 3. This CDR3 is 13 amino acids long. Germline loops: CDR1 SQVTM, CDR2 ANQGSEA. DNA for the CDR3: TGCAGCGTTGAGAGGACTAGCGTAGAGACCCAGTACTTC. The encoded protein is CSVERTSVETQYF.

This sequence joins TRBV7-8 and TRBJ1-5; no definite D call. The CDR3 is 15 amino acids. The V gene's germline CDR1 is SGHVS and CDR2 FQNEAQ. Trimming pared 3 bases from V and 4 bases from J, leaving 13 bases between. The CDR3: CASSFLGRTNQPQHF. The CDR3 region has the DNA TGTGCCAGCAGCTTCCTCGGACGGACGAATCAGCCCCAGCATTTT.

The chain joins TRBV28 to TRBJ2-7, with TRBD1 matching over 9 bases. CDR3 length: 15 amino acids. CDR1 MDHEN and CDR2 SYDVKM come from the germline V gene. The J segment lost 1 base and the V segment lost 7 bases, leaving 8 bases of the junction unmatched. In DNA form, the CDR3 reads TGTGCCAGCAAATCACAGGGGACAGGGTCCTACGAGCAGTACTTC. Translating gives CASKSQGTGSYEQYF.

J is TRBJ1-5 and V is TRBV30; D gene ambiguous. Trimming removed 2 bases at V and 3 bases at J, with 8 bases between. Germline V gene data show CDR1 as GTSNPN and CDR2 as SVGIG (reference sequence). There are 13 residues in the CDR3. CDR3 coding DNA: TGTGCCTGGAGTCCGACTTACAATCAGCCCCAGCATTTT. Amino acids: CAWSPTYNQPQHF.

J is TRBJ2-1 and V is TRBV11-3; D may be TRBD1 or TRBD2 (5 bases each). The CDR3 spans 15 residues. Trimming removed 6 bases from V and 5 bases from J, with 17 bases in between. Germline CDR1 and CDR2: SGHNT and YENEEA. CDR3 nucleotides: TGTGCCAGCAGGGAAGTCACTAGAGGGGACAATGAGCAGTTCTTC. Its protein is CASREVTRGDNEQFF.

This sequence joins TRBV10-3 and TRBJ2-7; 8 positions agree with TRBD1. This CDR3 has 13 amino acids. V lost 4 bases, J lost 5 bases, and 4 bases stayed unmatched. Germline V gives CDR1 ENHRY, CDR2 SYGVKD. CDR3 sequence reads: CAISGGQGDEQYF. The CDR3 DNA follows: TGTGCCATCAGTGGAGGACAGGGCGACGAGCAGTACTTC.

In DNA, the CDR3 is TGTGCCAGCAGCCCCACAGGGATGGAAAGTCAGCCCCAGCATTTT. Amino acids: CASSPTGMESQPQHF. V is TRBV9 and J is TRBJ1-5, with D perhaps matching TRBD1 (6 bases). Trimming pared 4 bases from V and 6 bases from J, leaving 17 bases between. The CDR3 has 15 residues. Germline lookup yields CDR1 SGDLS and CDR2 YYNGEE.